Reported below is one T cell receptor (beta chain). The sample originates from a study of siplizumab effects on memory and regulatory T cells. CDR1 SGHVS and CDR2 FQNEAQ come from the germline V gene. The CDR3 is made up of 20 amino acids. The V gene end was trimmed by 10 bases and the J gene end by 4 bases; junction bases not matched to a gene: 22. Method: immunoSEQ multiplex PCR; TCRdb's copy keeps in-frame clones and lacks some. The sample consists of over 85,000 clones, about 94% of them appearing once. Sequencing input: CD4+ T cells sorted from blood. The rearrangement uses TRBV7-8 and TRBJ2-5, with 15 positions matching TRBD2. The sequence came from a human donor in good health. The CDR3 region is CATLGGLAGGTHTPRETQYF. The CDR3 region has the DNA TGTGCCACTCTCGGTGGACTAGCGGGAGGGACACACACCCCAAGAGAGACCCAGTACTTC.